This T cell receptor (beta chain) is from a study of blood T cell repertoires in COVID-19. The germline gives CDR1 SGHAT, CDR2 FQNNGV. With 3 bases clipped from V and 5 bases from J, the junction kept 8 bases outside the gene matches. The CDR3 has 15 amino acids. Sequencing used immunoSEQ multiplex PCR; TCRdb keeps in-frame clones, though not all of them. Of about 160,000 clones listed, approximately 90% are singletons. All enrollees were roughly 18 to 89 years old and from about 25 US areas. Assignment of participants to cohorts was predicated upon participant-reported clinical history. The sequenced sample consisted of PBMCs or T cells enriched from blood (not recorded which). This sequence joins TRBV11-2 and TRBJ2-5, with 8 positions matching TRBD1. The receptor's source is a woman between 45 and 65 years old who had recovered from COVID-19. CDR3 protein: CASSFGDRGGETQYF. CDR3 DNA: TGTGCCAGCAGCTTTGGTGACAGGGGTGGGGAGACCCAGTACTTC.